This is a list of T cell receptor beta chains from one sample in a study of T cell responses to AZD1222 COVID-19 vaccine. Using immunoSEQ multiplex PCR, the repertoire was profiled, and TCRdb retains in-frame clones only, with some absent. The data show about 150,000 clones, roughly nine tenths seen once. The starting material was peripheral blood, obtained on day 0 of AZD1222 vaccination. The receptors here all came from an adult in good health. Both conserved end residues are part of each CDR3. D genes are given only for firm matches. Expanded clones are given a class, and other clones once, few, many or no size at all.

>TRBD2|TRBJ2-5|16|TRBV7-3|-
TGTGCCAGCAGCTTAAATGGCGGGGGGGTCCAAGAGACCCAGTACTTC
CASSLNGGGVQETQYF
>TRBD1|TRBJ2-7|12|TRBV6-5|-
TGTGCCAGTAGACAGGGGGCGAGGGAGCAGTACTTC
CASRQGAREQYF
>-|TRBJ1-2|13|TRBV28|-
TGTGCCAGCGGCCCAGGGATGGTAGCTGGCTACACCTTC
CASGPGMVAGYTF
>-|TRBJ1-2|14|TRBV3-1/TRBV3-2|-
TGTGCCAGCAGCCACCCCGGACAGCTCTATGGCTACACCTTC
CASSHPGQLYGYTF
>TRBD2|TRBJ2-1|16|TRBV27|-
TGTGCCAGCAGTCCAGATGGTAGCGGGAAGAACAATGAGCAGTTCTTC
CASSPDGSGKNNEQFF
>-|TRBJ2-7|14|TRBV28|-
TGTGCCAGCAGTTTGGGCTCCCTGTCCTACGAGCAGTACTTC
CASSLGSLSYEQYF
>-|TRBJ2-5|14|TRBV9|-
TGTGCCAGCAGCGTAGGGACTGGGCAAGAGACCCAGTACTTC
CASSVGTGQETQYF
>TRBD2|TRBJ2-1|15|TRBV7-9|-
TGTGCCAGCAGCTCCTTAGCGGGAGGGTACAATGAGCAGTTCTTC
CASSSLAGGYNEQFF
>-|TRBJ2-1|13|TRBV12-3/TRBV12-4|-
TGTGCCAGCAGTTTTGGAGGGTTCAATGAGCAGTTCTTC
CASSFGGFNEQFF
>TRBD1|TRBJ1-1|15|TRBV7-2|-
TGTGCCAGCAGCCAAGAGGGACAGGGGTTGGCTGAAGCTTTCTTT
CASSQEGQGLAEAFF
>-|TRBJ1-5|15|TRBV24-1|-
TGTGCCACCAGTGATTCAGCCGGTGCCAATCAGCCCCAGCATTTT
CATSDSAGANQPQHF
>TRBD1|TRBJ2-3|15|TRBV6-4|-
TGTGCCAGCAGTGACACCATGACAGGGTCAAATACGCAGTATTTT
CASSDTMTGSNTQYF
>TRBD1|TRBJ1-2|15|TRBV19|-
TGTGCCAGTAGTATAGAAGGGACAGGAGACTATGGCTACACCTTC
CASSIEGTGDYGYTF
>TRBD2|TRBJ2-1|16|TRBV24-1|-
TGTGCCACCAGTGCCAGGGAGGGTGCGGCGCTCAATGAGCAGTTCTTC
CATSAREGAALNEQFF
>-|TRBJ2-2|14|TRBV2|once
TGTGCCAGCAGTTACCAGGGGAACACCGGGGAGCTGTTTTTT
CASSYQGNTGELFF
>-|TRBJ1-1|14|TRBV6-6|-
TGTGCCAGCACCTATGGACCGGTTTACACTGAAGCTTTCTTT
CASTYGPVYTEAFF
>TRBD1|TRBJ1-3|14|TRBV5-6|-
TGTGCCAGCAGCTGGGGGACAGAGGGAAACACCATATATTTT
CASSWGTEGNTIYF
>-|TRBJ1-2|11|TRBV29-1|-
TGCAGCGCCCGGGACGGCTATGGCTACACCTTC
CSARDGYGYTF
>TRBD1|TRBJ1-1|14|TRBV29-1|-
TGCAGCGCAGTGGGACAGTGGACCGGCGCTGAAGCTTTCTTT
CSAVGQWTGAEAFF
>TRBD1|TRBJ1-2|14|TRBV28|-
TGTGCCAGCAGTTCCGGGACAGGGCCGGATGGCTACACCTTC
CASSSGTGPDGYTF
>-|TRBJ1-2|14|TRBV18|-
TGTGCCAGCTCACCACAATCAGCGAACTATGGCTACACCTTC
CASSPQSANYGYTF
>TRBD2|TRBJ2-7|19|TRBV19|once
TGTGCCAGTAGTCCTTACCCGCGACTAGCGGGGGCAAACCCCCACGAGCAGTACTTC
CASSPYPRLAGANPHEQYF
>TRBD1|TRBJ1-2|16|TRBV19|-
TGTGCCAGTACCCCCGTTCGGGACAGCCGTAACTATGGCTACACCTTC
CASTPVRDSRNYGYTF
>-|TRBJ1-1|12|TRBV10-3|-
TGTGCCATCAGTGAGATCGGGGCGGAAGCTTTCTTT
CAISEIGAEAFF
>TRBD1|TRBJ1-1|15|TRBV13|-
TGTGCCAGCAGCTCCCACAGGGGGCCCGCCCCTGTAGCTTTCTTT
CASSSHRGPAPVAFF